This T cell receptor (beta chain) was profiled in a study of T cell responses to AZD1222 COVID-19 vaccine. Turning to the study itself: The analysis combined second doses at about 4 or about 12 weeks.

The V and J ends lost 4 bases and 0 bases, in that order; junction bases with no gene match: 4. The germline V gene encodes CDR1 MGHRA and CDR2 YSYEKL. The CDR3 covers 15 residues. Assay used: immunoSEQ multiplex PCR; TCRdb lists only in-frame clones, some missing. The table lists about 150,000 clones, about 90% of them singletons. With regard to this clone: What it binds is not known.

Study findings and constraints: Repertoires were obtained only post-peak T cell response. White British donors predominated, females outnumbered males, and clonal diversity was possibly underestimated.

The TCR originated in an adult in good health. The V gene is TRBV4-1, the J gene TRBJ2-7; the match to TRBD1 covers 9 bases. The source material was peripheral blood, sampled on day 0 of AZD1222 vaccination. The CDR3 sequence is CASSRGTGSSYEQYF. The CDR3, as DNA: TGCGCCAGCAGCCGCGGGACAGGGAGCTCCTACGAGCAGTACTTC.